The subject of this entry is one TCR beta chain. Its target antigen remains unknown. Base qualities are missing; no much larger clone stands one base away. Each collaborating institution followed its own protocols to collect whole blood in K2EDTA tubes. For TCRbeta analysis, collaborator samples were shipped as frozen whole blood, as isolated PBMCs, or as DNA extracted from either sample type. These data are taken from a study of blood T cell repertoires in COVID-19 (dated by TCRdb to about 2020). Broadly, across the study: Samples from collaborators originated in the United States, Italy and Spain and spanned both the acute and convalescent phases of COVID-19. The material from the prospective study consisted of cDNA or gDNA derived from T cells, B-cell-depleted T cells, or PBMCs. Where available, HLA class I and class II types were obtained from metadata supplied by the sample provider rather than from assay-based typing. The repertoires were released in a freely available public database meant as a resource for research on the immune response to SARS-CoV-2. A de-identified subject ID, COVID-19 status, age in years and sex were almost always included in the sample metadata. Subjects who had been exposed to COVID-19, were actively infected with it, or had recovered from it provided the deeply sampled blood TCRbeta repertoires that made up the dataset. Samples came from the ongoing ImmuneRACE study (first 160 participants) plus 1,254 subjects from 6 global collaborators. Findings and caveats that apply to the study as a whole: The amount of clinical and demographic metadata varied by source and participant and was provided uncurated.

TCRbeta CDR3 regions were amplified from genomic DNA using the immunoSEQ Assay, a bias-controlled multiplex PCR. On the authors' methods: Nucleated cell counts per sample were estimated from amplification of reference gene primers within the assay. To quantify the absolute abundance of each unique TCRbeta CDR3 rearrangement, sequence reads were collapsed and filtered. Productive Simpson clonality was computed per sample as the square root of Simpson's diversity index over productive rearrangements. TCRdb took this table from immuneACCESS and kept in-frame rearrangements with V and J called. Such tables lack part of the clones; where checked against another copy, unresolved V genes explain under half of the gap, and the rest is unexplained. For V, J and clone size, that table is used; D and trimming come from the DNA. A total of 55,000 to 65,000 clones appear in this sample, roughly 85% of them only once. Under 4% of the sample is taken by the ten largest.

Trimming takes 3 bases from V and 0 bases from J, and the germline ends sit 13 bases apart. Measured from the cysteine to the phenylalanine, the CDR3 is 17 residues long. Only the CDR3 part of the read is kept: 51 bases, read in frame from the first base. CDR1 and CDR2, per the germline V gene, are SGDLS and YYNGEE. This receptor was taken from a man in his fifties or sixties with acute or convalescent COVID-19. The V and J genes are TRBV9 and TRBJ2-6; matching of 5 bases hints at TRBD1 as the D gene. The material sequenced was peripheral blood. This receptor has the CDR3 CASSAQATFSGANVLTF. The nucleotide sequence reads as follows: TGTGCCAGCAGCGCACAGGCAACCTTCTCTGGGGCCAACGTCCTGACTTTC.